This note documents a single T cell receptor (beta chain) sequence. Looked up from germline, CDR1 is SGHAT and CDR2 is FQNNGV. The CDR3 covers 12 residues. V was pared by 7 bases and J by 10 bases, with 16 bases between. The table came from immunoSEQ multiplex PCR; TCRdb's copy has only in-frame clones and leaves some out. The table lists 90,000 to 130,000 clones, over 75% of them singletons, with roughly 3.7% in the top ten. This sample was included in a study of control samples from healthy donors and cancer patients. The rearrangement joins TRBV11-2 to TRBJ1-1; D gene uncertain. The specimen was PBMCs. This clonotype originated in a woman aged 60 to 75 with lung cancer. The DNA for the CDR3 is TGTGCCAGCACCCTCAACGGGCTTGGAGCTTTCTTT. It codes for CASTLNGLGAFF. Filled out from reference TRBV11-2 and TRBJ1-1, the complete variable domain reads EAGVAQSPRYKIIEKRQSVAFWCNPISGHATLYWYQQILGQGPKLLIQFQNNGVVDDSQLPKDRFSAERLKGVDSTLKIQPAKLEDSAVYLCASTLNGLGAFFGQGTRLTVV.